This is a list of T cell receptor beta chains from one sample in a study of T-cell reconstitution after alpha-beta-depleted transplantation in children. TCRdb fed the PCR reads into MiXCR, producing one record per CDR3 protein. The sample comprises 780,000 or so distinct CDR3 sequences, about 16% of which are singletons, and just under 5% rests with the top ten. Sample: PBMCs, mostly from graft donor cells, taken 360 days after TCRalphabeta/CD19-depleted stem cell transplant. Every receptor here comes from a male patient younger than 18 who had a stem cell transplant for acute lymphoblastic leukemia, so the T cells may come from the graft donor. CDR3s include the opening cysteine and the closing phenylalanine or tryptophan. D genes are given only for firm matches. Only some rows state a clone size, as once, few, many or a class for expanded clones.

TRBV5-1	TRBJ2-7	TRBD2	few	CASSTRTLAGGYEQYF	TGCGCCAGCAGCACCCGGACTCTAGCGGGAGGCTACGAGCAGTACTTC
TRBV4-1	TRBJ2-1	NA	few	CASSQVSGRMGEQFF	TGCGCCAGCAGCCAAGTCTCAGGTCGCATGGGTGAGCAGTTCTTC
TRBV11-2	TRBJ2-7	TRBD2	few	CASSFSRLAGSYEQYF	TGTGCCAGCAGCTTTAGTCGACTAGCGGGTTCCTACGAGCAGTACTTC
TRBV4-1	TRBJ1-4	NA	few	CASTSLAGEKLFF	TGCGCCAGCACCTCCTTAGCGGGTGAAAAACTGTTTTTT
TRBV27	TRBJ2-7	TRBD2	few	CASSPGTSSSHEQYF	TGTGCCAGCAGCCCCGGGACTAGCAGTTCCCACGAGCAGTACTTC
TRBV29-1	TRBJ2-7	NA	NA	CSVEDYSYEQYF	TGCAGCGTTGAAGACTACTCCTACGAGCAGTACTTC
TRBV4-1	TRBJ2-3	NA	NA	CASSQDRQGPGTQYF	TGCGCCAGCAGCCAAGATAGGCAGGGACCTGGTACGCAGTATTTT
TRBV19	TRBJ2-1	TRBD1	NA	CASSSPPTGVYNEQFF	TGTGCCAGTAGTTCCCCCCCAACAGGGGTCTACAATGAGCAGTTCTTC
TRBV7-8	TRBJ2-1	TRBD2	few	CASTSRTSRYYNEQFF	TGTGCCAGCACGTCTCGGACTAGCCGTTACTACAATGAGCAGTTCTTC
TRBV7-3	TRBJ1-6	NA	NA	CASSLDSRSYNSPLHF	TGTGCCAGCAGCTTAGACAGCCGCTCCTATAATTCACCCCTCCACTTT
TRBV11-2	TRBJ2-1	TRBD2	NA	CASSRTSGKLSSYNEQFF	TGTGCCAGCAGTCGGACTAGCGGGAAACTAAGCTCCTACAATGAGCAGTTCTTC
TRBV6-1	TRBJ1-6	TRBD1	few	CASSATDRGDSPLHF	TGTGCCAGCAGTGCCACGGACAGGGGAGATTCACCCCTCCACTTT
TRBV3-1	TRBJ2-5	TRBD2	few	CASSKDLAGVRSETQYF	TGTGCCAGCAGCAAGGATCTAGCGGGAGTTCGCTCGGAGACCCAGTACTTC
TRBV6-2/TRBV6-3	TRBJ2-2	TRBD1	few	CASSQSGQGQNTGELFF	TGTGCCAGCAGTCAGTCCGGACAGGGCCAGAACACCGGGGAGCTGTTTTTT
TRBV29-1	TRBJ2-1	TRBD2	few	CSVWTSFVYNEQFF	TGCAGCGTGTGGACTAGCTTTGTCTACAATGAGCAGTTCTTC
TRBV5-1	TRBJ2-2	NA	many	CASSLISGELFF	TGCGCCAGCAGCTTGATCTCCGGGGAGCTGTTTTTT
TRBV20-1	TRBJ2-7	NA	NA	CSAVSPVSSYEQYF	TGCAGTGCTGTAAGTCCTGTTAGCTCCTACGAGCAGTACTTC
TRBV7-9	TRBJ2-5	TRBD2	NA	CASSLGLAGWETQYF	TGTGCCAGCAGCTTGGGACTAGCGGGATGGGAGACCCAGTACTTC
TRBV7-2	TRBJ2-1	TRBD2	NA	CASSPRGGLAEFF	TGTGCCAGCAGCCCGAGGGGGGGACTAGCGGAGTTCTTC
TRBV24-1	TRBJ2-3	TRBD1	NA	CATARTGDTDTQYF	TGTGCCACCGCTCGGACAGGGGACACAGATACGCAGTATTTT
TRBV12-5	TRBJ1-1	NA	few	CASGWTGGTEAFF	TGTGCTAGTGGTTGGACGGGGGGCACTGAAGCTTTCTTT
TRBV27	TRBJ1-6	TRBD1	many	CASSLSNDRVGYNSPLHF	TGTGCCAGCAGTTTATCTAACGACAGGGTCGGTTATAATTCACCCCTCCACTTT
TRBV28	TRBJ2-1	TRBD2	many	CASKSVAGDNEQFF	TGTGCCAGCAAATCAGTAGCGGGAGACAATGAGCAGTTCTTC
TRBV29-1	TRBJ2-2	NA	NA	CSVEVVRAGELFF	TGCAGCGTTGAAGTCGTCCGGGCCGGGGAGCTGTTTTTT
TRBV4-1	TRBJ2-5	NA	many	CASSQTGGGRNQETQYF	TGCGCCAGCAGCCAAACCGGGGGCGGGAGAAATCAAGAGACCCAGTACTTC
TRBV7-6	TRBJ2-1	TRBD2	few	CASRPSGGLAVYNEQFF	TGTGCCAGCAGGCCTTCGGGAGGGCTAGCGGTTTACAATGAGCAGTTCTTC
TRBV29-1	TRBJ2-5	NA	many	CSVEPEQETQYF	TGCAGCGTTGAGCCAGAACAAGAGACCCAGTACTTC
TRBV7-9	TRBJ2-1	NA	few	CASTNYRDHHNEQFF	TGTGCCAGCACCAACTACCGGGACCATCACAATGAGCAGTTCTTC
TRBV5-1	TRBJ2-7	NA	NA	CASSPDSFSSYEQYF	TGCGCCAGCAGCCCTGACAGTTTCAGCTCCTACGAGCAGTACTTC